What follows describes a single T cell receptor beta chain. V was cut by 6 bases and J by 5 bases, with 22 bases left in between. The CDR3 extends over 16 amino acids. Germline V gene lookup returns CDR1 SNHLY and CDR2 FYNNEI. TCRdb's copy holds only in-frame clones and misses some; the assay was immunoSEQ multiplex PCR. The table includes around 140,000 clones, roughly 92% detected once. This entry is derived from a study of control samples from healthy donors and cancer patients. Input material: blood. This chain connects TRBV2 to TRBJ1-2; tentative D call: TRBD1 (6 bases). The sequence was obtained from a man in his forties in good health. DNA of the CDR3: TGTGCCAGCAGCGCTAATCGGGACACCGGAGAGTATGGCTACACCTTC. This encodes CASSANRDTGEYGYTF.